The 13 T cell receptor beta chains listed next were all sequenced from one sample in a study of vaccination and CD4 T cells after COVID-19. Sequencing of cultured CD4+ T cell DNA used the Oncomine TCR Beta short-read assay. Using its own MiXCR run on the PCR reads, TCRdb lists one record per CDR3 protein. The sample includes nearly 7,000 distinct CDR3 sequences, about 80% of them seen just once. These receptors' targets are unknown. Treatment reported: roughly 10-day PBMC culture with coronavirus spike peptide pools or control peptides (ViraFEST assay). Sequencing was performed on CD4+ T cells from blood, cultured in vitro. These receptor sequences come from a human donor who had recovered from COVID-19.

This sequence joins TRBV11-3 and TRBJ2-7, with 7 bases matching TRBD1. V gave up 4 bases and J gave up 3 bases; unmatched junction bases: 0. This CDR3 has 12 residues. Looked up from germline, CDR1 is SGHNT and CDR2 is YENEEA. CDR3 in DNA: TGTGCCAGCAGCTGGGACAGCTACGAGCAGTACTTC. Its translation: CASSWDSYEQYF.

The chain joins TRBV6-2 or TRBV6-3 to TRBJ1-5; a weak D match, TRBD1 (6 bases). The CDR3 runs 15 residues. CDR1 MNHEY and CDR2 SVGEGT come from the germline V gene. V was shortened by 7 bases and J by 0 bases, with 13 bases between the two germline ends. As DNA, the CDR3 is TGTGCCAGCAATCCCGGACAGATTAGCAATCAGCCCCAGCATTTT. Translated, it gives CASNPGQISNQPQHF.

In nucleotides, the CDR3 is TGTGCCAGCAGCTCCGGAGACAGGAGGAATTCACCCCTCCACTTT. This sequence encodes CASSSGDRRNSPLHF. The V call is TRBV11-2, the J call TRBJ1-6; perhaps TRBD1 as D (6 bases). The CDR3 is made up of 15 amino acids. Looked up from germline, CDR1 is SGHAT and CDR2 is FQNNGV. The V gene lost 4 bases and the J gene lost 7 bases, with 14 bases spanning the gap.

This sequence joins TRBV21-1 and TRBJ2-5; the table's D call of TRBD1 was not tested on the DNA. TRBV21-1 is flagged as a pseudogene. This CDR3 contains 13 residues. The CDR3 is CASSRDSQETRYF. As DNA, the CDR3 is TGTGCCAGCAGCAGGGACAGCCAAGAGACCCGGTACTTC.

This clonotype has only one observation. This chain uses TRBV6-1 with TRBJ1-1; 9 positions match TRBD1. This CDR3 is built from 16 residues. J gave up 12 bases and V 5 bases, and 19 bases lay outside the gene matches. The germline CDR1 and CDR2 sequences are MNHNS and SASEGT. CDR3 amino acids: CASSRGGGGQGSLSFF. The CDR3 DNA sequence: TGTGCCAGCAGTCGCGGGGGAGGGGGACAGGGTTCGCTGTCTTTCTTT.

The J gene is TRBJ1-1, the V gene TRBV6-1; D gene uncertain. CDR1 and CDR2 from the germline V gene are MNHNS and SASEGT. The CDR3 spans 11 residues. V was trimmed by 3 bases and J by 7 bases, leaving 6 bases between them. The CDR3 sequence is CASSDMGEAFF. CDR3 nucleotide sequence: TGTGCCAGCAGTGATATGGGTGAAGCTTTCTTT.

CDR3 sequence: CASSKFSLAGGLGLRETQYF. In DNA form, the CDR3 reads TGTGCCAGCAGCAAGTTCAGTCTAGCGGGAGGGTTAGGGTTGAGGGAGACCCAGTACTTC. The rearrangement joins TRBV7-9 to TRBJ2-5; 12 nucleotides match TRBD2. The V segment lost 5 bases and the J segment 5 bases; nucleotides outside the gene matches: 21. CDR1 and CDR2 from the germline V gene are SEHNR and FQNEAQ (reference sequence). The CDR3 has 20 amino acids.

Regarding this clonotype: An end of the junction differs from the germline gene, which may be a read error. V usage is TRBV11-3 and J usage is TRBJ1-2, with 9 positions matching TRBD1. Germline values: CDR1 SGHNT, CDR2 YENEEA. The CDR3 spans 13 residues. The CDR3 sequence: CASSTRTGEGCTF. The CDR3 bases are TGTGCCAGCAGCACCCGGACAGGGGAGGGCTGCACCTTC.

CDR3 sequence: CASSLDRAETQYF. The CDR3 DNA is TGTGCCAGCAGCTTAGATAGGGCAGAGACCCAGTACTTC. This chain uses TRBV11-2 with TRBJ2-5; no firm D call. The CDR3 totals 13 residues. Per germline, CDR1 SGHAT and CDR2 FQNNGV. V was pared by 0 bases and J by 4 bases, with 6 bases between.

The chain combines TRBV6-1 with TRBJ1-5, with a possible D match to TRBD1 (5 bases). Germline CDR1 reads MNHNS; CDR2 reads SASEGT. V lost 6 bases and J 0 bases, leaving 12 bases between the germline ends. This CDR3 is 15 amino acids long. As DNA, the CDR3 is TGTGCCAGCAGGTCGGACACCTATAGCAATCAGCCCCAGCATTTT. It yields the protein CASRSDTYSNQPQHF.

This clonotype was observed a single time. The genes are TRBV6-2 or TRBV6-3 and TRBJ1-6; 8 bases map to TRBD1. This CDR3 spans 14 amino acids. Trimming took 2 bases from V and 7 from J; bases not matched to a gene: 1. Germline loops: CDR1 MNHEY, CDR2 SVGEGT. CDR3 residues: CASSYRTGNSPLHF. The CDR3 DNA reads TGTGCCAGCAGTTACCGGACAGGGAATTCACCCCTCCACTTT.

The chain links TRBV6-1 to TRBJ1-2; D may be TRBD1 (5 bases). From germline, CDR1 is MNHNS and CDR2 SASEGT. The CDR3 sequence is 14 residues long. V was shortened by 7 bases and J by 2 bases, with 14 bases between the two germline ends. The CDR3 loop reads CASTPGPVNYGYTF. The CDR3 nucleotides read TGTGCCAGCACTCCAGGGCCCGTCAACTATGGCTACACCTTC.

This chain joins TRBV6-2 or TRBV6-3 and TRBJ1-2, with D maybe TRBD1 (5 bases). The CDR3 covers 14 residues. V was clipped by 6 bases and J by 7 bases, with 18 bases between them. In germline, CDR1 is MNHEY, CDR2 SVGEGT. The CDR3: CASSALREGPGYTF. The CDR3 nucleotides read TGTGCCAGCAGCGCCCTCAGGGAGGGTCCTGGCTACACCTTC.